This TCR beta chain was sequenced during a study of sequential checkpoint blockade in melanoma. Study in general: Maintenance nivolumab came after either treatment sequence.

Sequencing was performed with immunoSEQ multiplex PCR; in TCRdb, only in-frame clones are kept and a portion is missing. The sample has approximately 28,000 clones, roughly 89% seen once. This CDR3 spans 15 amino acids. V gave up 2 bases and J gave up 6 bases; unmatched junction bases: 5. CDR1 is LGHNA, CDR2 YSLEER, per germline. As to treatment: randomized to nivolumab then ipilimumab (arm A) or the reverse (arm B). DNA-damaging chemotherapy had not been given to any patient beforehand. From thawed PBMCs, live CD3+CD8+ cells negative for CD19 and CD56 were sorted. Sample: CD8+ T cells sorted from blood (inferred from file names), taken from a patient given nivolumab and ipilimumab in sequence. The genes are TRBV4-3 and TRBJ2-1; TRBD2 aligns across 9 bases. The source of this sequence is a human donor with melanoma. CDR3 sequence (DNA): TGCGCCAGCAGCCAATTAGCGGGAGTCCTCAATGAGCAGTTCTTC. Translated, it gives CASSQLAGVLNEQFF.